The present T cell receptor (beta chain) was sequenced within a study of radiotherapy plus CTLA-4 blockade in lung cancer. On the study more broadly: There were objective responses in 15% to 20% of patients, and roughly 33% had disease control.

Regarding the study as a whole: Clones of tumor-derived TCRs expanded in blood after radiotherapy plus ipilimumab.

The CDR3 spans 14 residues. With 4 bases removed from V and 1 base from J, the gap between germline ends came to 11 bases. The germline V gene has CDR1 SGHNT and CDR2 YYREEE (reference sequence). Assay used: immunoSEQ multiplex PCR; TCRdb lists only in-frame clones, some missing. Among over 80,000 clones listed, 83% were seen once. The sample holds one count of this clone. The antigen remains undetermined. Those with chemo-refractory metastatic non-small-cell lung cancer were treated with focal radiation combined with CTLA-4 blockade using ipilimumab. The sequence was obtained from a human donor with non-small cell lung cancer who had stable disease on radiotherapy plus ipilimumab. This sample comprised peripheral blood, obtained from a patient treated with radiotherapy plus ipilimumab. The V and J genes are TRBV5-4 and TRBJ1-2, with D possibly being TRBD1 (5 bases). The CDR3 nucleotides read TGTGCCAGCAGCCCGGGGCCAGATAACTATGGCTACACCTTC. It codes for CASSPGPDNYGYTF. The whole variable domain, remainder taken from reference TRBV5-4 and TRBJ1-2, is ETGVTQSPTHLIKTRGQQVTLRCSSQSGHNTVSWYQQALGQGPQFIFQYYREEENGRGNFPPRFSGLQFPNYSSELNVNALELDDSALYLCASSPGPDNYGYTFGSGTRLTVV.